This TCR beta chain was profiled in a study of blood T cell repertoires in COVID-19. Background on the study: COVID-19 samples from acute and convalescent phases originated in the United States, Italy and Spain. The cDNA or gDNA used as material had been derived from T cells, B-cell-depleted T cells, or PBMCs.

Original handling: Reference gene primer amplification in the assay estimated nucleated cell counts. Only in-frame clones appear in the TCRdb table, and some are missing; sequencing was by immunoSEQ multiplex PCR. V and J calls and clone size are copied from that table; D and trimming were computed from the DNA. The sample consists of about 140,000 clones, about 79% of them appearing once. The receptor's source is an elderly woman with active or convalescent COVID-19. Sequencing was done on a sample of peripheral blood.

The DNA for the CDR3 is TGCGCCAGCAGCTCAGTTCCGGGTTCGTATAATTCACCCCTCCACTTT. Protein sequence: CASSSVPGSYNSPLHF. The chain recombines TRBV5-1 with TRBJ1-6; D call uncertain. Germline values: CDR1 SGHRS, CDR2 YFSETQ. The CDR3 consists of 16 residues. The germline V and J ends were trimmed by 3 bases and 4 bases, with 14 bases remaining between them. Filled out from reference TRBV5-1 and TRBJ1-6, the complete variable domain reads KAGVTQTPRYLIKTRGQQVTLSCSPISGHRSVSWYQQTPGQGLQFLFEYFSETQRNKGNFPGRFSGRQFSNSRSEMNVSTLELGDSALYLCASSSVPGSYNSPLHFGNGTRLTVT.